The 5 T cell receptor beta chains reported below all come from one sample, sequenced in a study of cytomegalovirus exposure and HLA in healthy donors. PCR primers comprised 60 Vbeta and 13 Jbeta primers. Method: immunoSEQ multiplex PCR; TCRdb's copy keeps in-frame clones and lacks some. The sample records more than 110,000 clones, over 70% being singletons. Sequencing was done on a sample of PBMCs. The receptors shown here come from a man aged 25 to 40 in good health and CMV-seronegative.

The CDR3, as DNA: TGTGCCAGCAGTTTTCAGCAGTCTACCGGAATACAGGGGGGCCCCCAGCATTTT. Translated: CASSFQQSTGIQGGPQHF. The V call is TRBV28, the J call TRBJ1-5, with 8 bases that match TRBD1. CDR3 size: 18 residues. Germline V lookup: CDR1 MDHEN, CDR2 SYDVKM. Trimming cost V 3 bases and J 10 bases; bases outside gene matches: 20.

This clone has only one observation. The chain combines TRBV4-2 with TRBJ2-5; 8 nucleotides agree with TRBD2. The germline V gene has CDR1 LGHNA and CDR2 YNFKEQ. J was trimmed by 5 bases and V by 1 base; bases with no gene match: 3. This CDR3 has 14 amino acids. The CDR3 reads CASSQAGTRETQYF. Here the CDR3 DNA reads TGTGCCAGCAGCCAAGCCGGGACTAGGGAGACCCAGTACTTC.

This clone has more than one count but fewer than ten. The CDR3: CASKVGQTELFF. CDR3 DNA sequence: TGTGCCAGCAAGGTTGGACAGACGGAGCTGTTTTTT. This sequence joins TRBV27 and TRBJ2-2; possible D gene TRBD1, 6 bases. The germline V gene encodes CDR1 MNHEY and CDR2 SMNVEV (reference sequence). V lost 7 bases, J lost 10 bases, and 13 bases lay in between. The CDR3 extends over 12 amino acids.

The chain uses TRBV12-5 and TRBJ2-3; D gene unclear. CDR3 size: 12 residues. V was clipped by 6 bases and J by 2 bases, with 6 bases between them. CDR1 LGHNT and CDR2 FRNRAP come from the germline V gene. CDR3 region: CASGYFTDTQYF. DNA for the CDR3: TGTGCTAGTGGGTATTTCACAGATACGCAGTATTTT.

CDR3 amino acids: CASSLDPQGSYEQYF. The CDR3 nucleotides read TGTGCCAGCAGCTTAGATCCCCAGGGGAGCTACGAGCAGTACTTC. The V gene is TRBV11-2, the J gene TRBJ2-7; D perhaps matches TRBD1 (6 bases). CDR3 length equals 15 residues. In germline, CDR1 is SGHAT, CDR2 FQNNGV. V lost 0 bases to trimming and J lost 3 bases, with 12 bases between them.